This T cell receptor beta chain was found in a study of identical twins. Overall study findings and caveats: Potential partial confounding of zero-insertion analyses by invariant MAIT and iNKT cells was noted. Alpha sequences out of frame and shared by twins had excess low generation probability. These conclusions were based on statistical analysis (cross-sectional, not following the same donors).

Remarks on this clonotype: The antigen is undetermined.

From the 5' RACE reads, TCRdb called clonotypes with MiXCR, one entry per CDR3 protein. The sample lists about 530,000 distinct CDR3 sequences; 20% to 25% were seen once. This CDR3 contains 20 residues. Germline values: CDR1 SGDLS, CDR2 YYNGEE. With 7 bases removed from V and 0 bases from J, the gap between germline ends came to 26 bases. The same sample was also used in a study of yellow fever vaccine responses in identical twins. That study adds: Reported findings indicate that twins' vaccine T cell responses seemed partially convergent, partially personalized.

The TCR originated in a young woman in good health. The sequencing input was CD4+ T cells sorted from blood. This rearrangement joins TRBV9 to TRBJ2-6; D is unclear. CDR3: CASSDSLLVSRSSGANVLTF. CDR3 in DNA: TGTGCCAGCTCTGACTCCCTTCTCGTCAGCCGATCCTCTGGGGCCAACGTCCTGACTTTC. Drawing the rest from reference TRBV9 and TRBJ2-6, the complete variable domain is DSGVTQTPKHLITATGQRVTLRCSPRSGDLSVYWYQQSLDQGLQFLIQYYNGEERAKGNILERFSAQQFPDLHSELNLSSLELGDSALYFCASSDSLLVSRSSGANVLTFGAGSRLTVL.